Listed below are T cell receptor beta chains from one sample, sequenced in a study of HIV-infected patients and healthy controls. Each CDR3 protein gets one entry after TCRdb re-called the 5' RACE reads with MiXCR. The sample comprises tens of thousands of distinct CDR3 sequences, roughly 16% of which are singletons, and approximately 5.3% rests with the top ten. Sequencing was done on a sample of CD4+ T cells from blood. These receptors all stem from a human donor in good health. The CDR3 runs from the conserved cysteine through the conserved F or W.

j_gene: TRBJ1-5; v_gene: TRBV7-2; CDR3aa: CASSPGQNQPQHF
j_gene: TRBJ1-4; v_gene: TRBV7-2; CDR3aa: CASSTMGAATNEKLFF
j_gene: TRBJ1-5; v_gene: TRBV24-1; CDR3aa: CATAGQALQPQHF
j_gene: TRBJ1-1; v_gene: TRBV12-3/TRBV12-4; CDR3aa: CASSRVGLQNTEAFF
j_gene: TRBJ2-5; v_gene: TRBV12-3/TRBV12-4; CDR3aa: CASNLSGMGETQYF
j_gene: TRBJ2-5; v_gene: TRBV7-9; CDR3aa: CASSRGWDQETQYF
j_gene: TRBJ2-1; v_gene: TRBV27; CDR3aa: CASSKRGYNEQFF
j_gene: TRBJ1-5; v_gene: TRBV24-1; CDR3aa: CATRGTGRNQPQHF
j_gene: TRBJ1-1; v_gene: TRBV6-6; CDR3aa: CASSYSSGTGKAFF
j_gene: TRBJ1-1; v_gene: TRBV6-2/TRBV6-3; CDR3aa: CASSKTPGSLAFF
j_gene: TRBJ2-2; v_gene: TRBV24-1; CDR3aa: CATSDRGTGELFF
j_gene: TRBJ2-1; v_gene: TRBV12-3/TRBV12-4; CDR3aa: CASRSTGTQSSYNEQFF
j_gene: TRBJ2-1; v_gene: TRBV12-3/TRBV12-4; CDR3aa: CASSLWGTGNNEQFF
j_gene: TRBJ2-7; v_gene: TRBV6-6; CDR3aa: CASARQAIYEQYF
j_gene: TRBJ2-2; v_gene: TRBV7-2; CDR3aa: CASSFTPNTGELFF
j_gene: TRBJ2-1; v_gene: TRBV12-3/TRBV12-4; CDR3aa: CASSLRGGSSYNEQFF
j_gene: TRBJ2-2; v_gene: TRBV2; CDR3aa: CASRRLDGELFF
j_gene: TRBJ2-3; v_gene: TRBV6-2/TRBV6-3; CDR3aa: CASRTIAGGRTDTQYF
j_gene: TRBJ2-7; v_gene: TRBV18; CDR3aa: CASSPNPTGRYEQYF
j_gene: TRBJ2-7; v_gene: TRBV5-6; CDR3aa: CASSRLAVLGEQYF
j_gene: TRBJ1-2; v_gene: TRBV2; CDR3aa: CASREERRLDSYGYTF
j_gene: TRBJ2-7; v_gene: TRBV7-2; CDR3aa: CASSSGGSSYEQYF
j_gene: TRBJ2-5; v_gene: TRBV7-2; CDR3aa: CASSLDKGETQYF